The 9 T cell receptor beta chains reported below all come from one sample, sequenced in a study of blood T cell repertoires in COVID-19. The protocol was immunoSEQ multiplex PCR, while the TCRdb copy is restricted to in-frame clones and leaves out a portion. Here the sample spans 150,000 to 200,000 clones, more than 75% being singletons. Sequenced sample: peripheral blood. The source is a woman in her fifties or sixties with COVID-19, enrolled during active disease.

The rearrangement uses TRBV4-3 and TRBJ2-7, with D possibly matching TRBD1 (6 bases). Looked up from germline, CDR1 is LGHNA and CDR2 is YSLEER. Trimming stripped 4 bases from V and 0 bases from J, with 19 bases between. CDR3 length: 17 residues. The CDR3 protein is CASSRDYSTGSSYEQYF. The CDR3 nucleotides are TGCGCCAGCAGCCGAGATTATTCAACAGGGAGCTCCTACGAGCAGTACTTC.

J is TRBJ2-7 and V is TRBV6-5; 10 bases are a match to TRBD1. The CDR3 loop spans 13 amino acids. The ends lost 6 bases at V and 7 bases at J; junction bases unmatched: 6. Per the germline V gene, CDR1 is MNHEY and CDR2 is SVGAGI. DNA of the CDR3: TGTGCCAGCAGCGGGACAGGGGATCATGAGCAGTACTTC. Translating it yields CASSGTGDHEQYF.

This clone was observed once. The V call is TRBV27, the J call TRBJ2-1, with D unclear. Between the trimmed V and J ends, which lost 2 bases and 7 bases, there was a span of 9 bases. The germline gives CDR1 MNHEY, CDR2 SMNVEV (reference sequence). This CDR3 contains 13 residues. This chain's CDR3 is CASSLAWRNEQFF. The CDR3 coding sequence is TGTGCCAGCAGTTTAGCTTGGAGAAATGAGCAGTTCTTC.

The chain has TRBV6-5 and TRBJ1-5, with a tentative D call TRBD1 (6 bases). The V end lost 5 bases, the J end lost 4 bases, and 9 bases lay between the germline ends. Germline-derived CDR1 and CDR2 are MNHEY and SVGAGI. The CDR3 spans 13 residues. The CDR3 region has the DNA TGTGCCAGCAGTCATGGGACAAATCAGCCCCAGCATTTT. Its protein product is CASSHGTNQPQHF.

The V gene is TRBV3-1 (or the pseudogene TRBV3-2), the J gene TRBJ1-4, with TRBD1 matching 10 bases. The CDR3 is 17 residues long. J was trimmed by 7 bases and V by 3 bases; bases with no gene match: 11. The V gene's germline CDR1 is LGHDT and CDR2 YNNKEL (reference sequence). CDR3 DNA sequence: TGTGCCAGCAGCCACCAAGGGCGGACAGGGGGTCTTGAAAAACTGTTTTTT. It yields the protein CASSHQGRTGGLEKLFF.

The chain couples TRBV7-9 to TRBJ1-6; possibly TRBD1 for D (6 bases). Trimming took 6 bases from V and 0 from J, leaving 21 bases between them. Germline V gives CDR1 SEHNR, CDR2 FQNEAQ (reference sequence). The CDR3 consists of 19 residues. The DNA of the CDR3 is TGTGCCAGCAGTTCACAGGGAGGGACTGGGAGCTCCTATAATTCACCCCTCCACTTT. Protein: CASSSQGGTGSSYNSPLHF.

The CDR3 DNA is TGTGCCACCAGTGATCCTAAGCCCTACAATGAGCAGTTCTTC. Translating it yields CATSDPKPYNEQFF. J is TRBJ2-1 and V is TRBV24-1, with D unresolved. The CDR3 extends over 14 amino acids. Per germline, CDR1 KGHDR and CDR2 SFDVKD. V lost 3 bases and J lost 2, with 7 bases in between.

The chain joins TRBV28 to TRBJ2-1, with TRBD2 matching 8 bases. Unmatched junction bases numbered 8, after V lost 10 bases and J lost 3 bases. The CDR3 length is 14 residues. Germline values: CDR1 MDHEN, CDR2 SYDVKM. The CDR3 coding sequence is TGTGCCACCCAAAAGCGGGGGAGCTACAATGAGCAGTTCTTC. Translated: CATQKRGSYNEQFF.

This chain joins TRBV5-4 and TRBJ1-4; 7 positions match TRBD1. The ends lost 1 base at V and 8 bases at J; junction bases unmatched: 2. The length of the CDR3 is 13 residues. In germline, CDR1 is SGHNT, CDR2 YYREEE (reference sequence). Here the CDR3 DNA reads TGTGCCAGCAGCTTGACAGGGGAAGAAAAACTGTTTTTT. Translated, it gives CASSLTGEEKLFF. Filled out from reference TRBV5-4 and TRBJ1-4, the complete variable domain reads ETGVTQSPTHLIKTRGQQVTLRCSSQSGHNTVSWYQQALGQGPQFIFQYYREEENGRGNFPPRFSGLQFPNYSSELNVNALELDDSALYLCASSLTGEEKLFFGSGTQLSVL.